This T cell receptor (beta chain) was found in a study of T cells in women clearing cervical HPV infection. Overall study: Only a few women had HLA typing results available. Study findings and constraints: TRBV6-7 relative abundance averaged approximately 0.1% in cases and less than 0.2% in controls.

CDR1 and CDR2 from the germline V gene are SGHVS and FNYEAQ. V lost 1 base and J 0 bases, leaving 12 bases between the germline ends. The CDR3 has 16 residues. Sequencing used immunoSEQ multiplex PCR; TCRdb keeps in-frame clones, though not all of them. The sample totals about 30,000 clones. About this clone itself: Its antigen remains unknown. Read coverage stops 3 residues before the CDR3 terminus; the germline J gene supplies the remainder.

Sequenced input: blood buffy coat. This rearrangement joins TRBV7-6 to TRBJ1-2; the D gene is possibly TRBD1 (6 bases). This TCR was recovered from a woman between 18 and 70 years old with a cervical HPV16 infection that either progressed to CIN3+ or cleared (not recorded which). The CDR3 is CASSLETGRANYGYTF. The CDR3 DNA, read in part, is TGTGCCAGCAGCTTAGAGACAGGCCGAGCTAACTATGGC.